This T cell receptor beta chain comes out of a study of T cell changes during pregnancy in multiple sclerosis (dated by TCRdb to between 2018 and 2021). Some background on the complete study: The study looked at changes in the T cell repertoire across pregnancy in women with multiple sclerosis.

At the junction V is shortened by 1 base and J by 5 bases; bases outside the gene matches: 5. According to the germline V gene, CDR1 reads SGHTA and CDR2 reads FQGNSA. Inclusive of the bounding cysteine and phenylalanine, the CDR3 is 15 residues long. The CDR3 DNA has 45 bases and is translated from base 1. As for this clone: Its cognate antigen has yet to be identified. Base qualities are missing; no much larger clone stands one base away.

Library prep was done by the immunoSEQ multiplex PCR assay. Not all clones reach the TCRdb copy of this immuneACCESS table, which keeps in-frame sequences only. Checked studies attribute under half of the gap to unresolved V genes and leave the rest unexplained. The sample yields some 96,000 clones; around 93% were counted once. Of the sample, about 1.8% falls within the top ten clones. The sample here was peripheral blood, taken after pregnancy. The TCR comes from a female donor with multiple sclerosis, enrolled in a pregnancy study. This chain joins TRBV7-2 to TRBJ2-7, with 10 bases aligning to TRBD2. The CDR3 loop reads CASSLGAGGYDEQYF. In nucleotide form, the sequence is TGTGCCAGCAGCTTAGGAGCGGGGGGGTACGACGAGCAGTACTTC.